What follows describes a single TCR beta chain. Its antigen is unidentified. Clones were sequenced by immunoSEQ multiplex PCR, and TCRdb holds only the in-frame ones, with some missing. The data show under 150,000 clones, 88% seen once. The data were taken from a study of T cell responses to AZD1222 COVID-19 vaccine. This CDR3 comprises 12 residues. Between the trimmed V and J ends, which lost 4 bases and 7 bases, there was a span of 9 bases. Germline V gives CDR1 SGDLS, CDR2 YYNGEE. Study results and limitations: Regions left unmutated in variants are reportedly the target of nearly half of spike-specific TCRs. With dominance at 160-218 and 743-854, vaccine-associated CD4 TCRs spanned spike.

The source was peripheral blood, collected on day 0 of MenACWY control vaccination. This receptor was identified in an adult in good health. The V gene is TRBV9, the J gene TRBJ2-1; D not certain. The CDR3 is CASSRARNEQFF. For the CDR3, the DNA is TGTGCCAGCAGCCGCGCCAGGAATGAGCAGTTCTTC.